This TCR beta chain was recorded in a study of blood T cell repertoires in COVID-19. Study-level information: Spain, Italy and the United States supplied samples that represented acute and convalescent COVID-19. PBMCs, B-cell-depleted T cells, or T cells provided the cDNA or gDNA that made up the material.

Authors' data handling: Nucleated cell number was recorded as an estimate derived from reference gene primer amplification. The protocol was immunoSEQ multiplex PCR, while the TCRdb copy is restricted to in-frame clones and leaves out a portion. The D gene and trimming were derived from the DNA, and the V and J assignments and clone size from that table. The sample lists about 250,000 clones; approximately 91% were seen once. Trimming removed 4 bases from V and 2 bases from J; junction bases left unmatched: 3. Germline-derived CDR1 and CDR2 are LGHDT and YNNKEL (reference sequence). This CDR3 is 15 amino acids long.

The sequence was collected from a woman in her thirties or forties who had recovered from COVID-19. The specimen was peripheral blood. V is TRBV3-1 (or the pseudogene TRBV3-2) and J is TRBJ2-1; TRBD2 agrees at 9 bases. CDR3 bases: TGTGCCAGCAGCCTTAGCGGGAGTCCCTACAATGAGCAGTTCTTC. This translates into CASSLSGSPYNEQFF.